Each of the 2 T cell receptor beta chains below was sequenced from the same sample in a study of metastatic and nonmetastatic thyroid tumors. Prior to thyroid surgery, none of the patients had received any treatment. TCRdb re-clonotyped the PCR reads via MiXCR. The table records tens of thousands of clones, roughly half of them present only once. Sequenced input: tumor tissue. These receptors all come from a male donor with papillary thyroid cancer or a benign thyroid nodule (not recorded which). Some clones in this sample may be carry-over from other donors' samples.

This clone was found a few times. V usage is TRBV11-2 and J usage is TRBJ2-2; 12 positions agree with TRBD1. The CDR3 runs to 15 residues. Germline assignment: CDR1 SGHAT and CDR2 FQNNGV. The V segment lost 3 bases and the J segment 6 bases; nucleotides outside the gene matches: 2. CDR3 in DNA: TGTGCCAGCAGCTTGGGACAGGGGGCGTCCGGGGAGCTGTTTTTT. Its translation: CASSLGQGASGELFF.

This clone was seen a handful of times. This chain joins TRBV6-1 and TRBJ1-4; 8 bases map to TRBD1. From germline, CDR1 is MNHNS and CDR2 SASEGT. The CDR3 covers 15 residues. The V segment lost 4 bases and the J segment 2 bases; nucleotides outside the gene matches: 3. This CDR3 reads CASSVGQGTNEKLFF. The CDR3 bases are TGTGCCAGCAGTGTAGGACAGGGCACTAATGAAAAACTGTTTTTT.